The T cell receptor beta chain described here comes from a study of blood T cell repertoires in COVID-19. Generated by immunoSEQ multiplex PCR, the TCRdb table keeps only in-frame clones and is missing some. The data show roughly 190,000 clones, 82% seen once. V lost 0 bases, J lost 0 bases, and 7 bases lay in between. Germline lookup yields CDR1 SGDLS and CDR2 YYNGEE. CDR3 length: 15 residues. This receptor was obtained from a woman aged 60-75 years with acute COVID-19. This chain connects TRBV9 to TRBJ1-5; perhaps TRBD1 as D (5 bases). Input material: PBMCs or T cells enriched from blood (not recorded which). CDR3 residues: CASSVGQNSNQPQHF. The CDR3 coding sequence is TGTGCCAGCAGCGTAGGACAGAATAGCAATCAGCCCCAGCATTTT.